One and the same sample provided the 24 T cell receptor beta chains below, sequenced in a study of T cell responses to AZD1222 COVID-19 vaccine (dated by TCRdb to about 2021). Library preparation was by the immunoSEQ multiplex PCR assay. TCRdb mirrors the immuneACCESS table, restricted to in-frame sequences. Some clones are absent from its copies; in checked studies, under half trace to an unresolved V gene, and the reason for the others is unknown. For this sample there are 60,000 to 90,000 clones; roughly 84% appear just once. The ten largest clonotypes hold around 19% of the sample. According to the study, the label for this sample's time point signals: about 28 days (+/-7) after the second vaccine dose. This sample comprised peripheral blood, obtained 28 days after the second AZD1222 dose. These receptor sequences come from an adult who received the AZD1222 COVID-19 vaccine.

V gene TRBV9 combines with J gene TRBJ2-3, with D perhaps TRBD2 (5 bases). V lost 1 base, J lost 6 bases, and 15 bases lay in between. In germline, CDR1 is SGDLS, CDR2 YYNGEE. The CDR3 runs 15 residues. CDR3 DNA: TGTGCCAGCAGCGTAAAAGCGGCTGTGGTGGATACGCAGTATTTT. Its translation: CASSVKAAVVDTQYF.

This chain connects TRBV4-2 to TRBJ1-2, with unresolved D. CDR3 size: 15 residues. The V end was cut by 0 bases, the J end by 8 bases, with 16 bases between. CDR1 LGHNA and CDR2 YNFKEQ come from the germline V gene. The CDR3 spells CASSQDYTGEAGYTF. CDR3 DNA: TGTGCCAGCAGCCAAGACTATACTGGGGAGGCGGGCTACACCTTC.

The chain carries TRBV19 and TRBJ1-2; possible D gene TRBD1, 5 bases. This CDR3 is 15 amino acids long. V lost 10 bases and J lost 4, with 22 bases in between. Germline CDR1 and CDR2: LNHDA and SQIVND (reference sequence). The CDR3 bases are TGTGCCACCAACAACCCAATTACAGGAGCCTATGGCTACACCTTC. This translates into CATNNPITGAYGYTF. The full variable domain, rest sourced from reference TRBV19 and TRBJ1-2, is DGGITQSPKYLFRKEGQNVTLSCEQNLNHDAMYWYRQDPGQGLRLIYYSQIVNDFQKGDIAEGYSVSREKKESFPLTVTSAQKNPTAFYLCATNNPITGAYGYTFGSGTRLTVV.

The rearrangement joins TRBV27 to TRBJ2-3; perhaps TRBD2 as D (5 bases). The germline V and J ends were trimmed by 3 bases and 2 bases, with 9 bases remaining between them. The CDR3 sequence is 14 residues long. Germline V gene data show CDR1 as MNHEY and CDR2 as SMNVEV (reference sequence). The CDR3 reads CASSLRAITDTQYF. For the CDR3, the DNA is TGTGCCAGCAGTTTGCGGGCAATCACAGATACGCAGTATTTT.

The chain carries TRBV7-2 and TRBJ1-6; no clear D. The V gene's germline CDR1 is SGHTA and CDR2 FQGNSA. This CDR3 region has 16 residues. The V gene lost 5 bases and the J gene lost 7 bases, with 18 bases spanning the gap. The CDR3 coding sequence is TGTGCCAGCAGCCCCCCGGCATCTGTGGGGAATTCACCCCTCCACTTT. It is translated as CASSPPASVGNSPLHF.

The chain combines TRBV30 with TRBJ1-6; D perhaps matches TRBD1 (5 bases). The CDR3 runs to 17 residues. Per the germline V gene, CDR1 is GTSNPN and CDR2 is SVGIG (reference sequence). V lost 1 base and J 7 bases, leaving 20 bases between the germline ends. CDR3 protein: CAWSAGGAFLLNSPLHF. CDR3 nucleotides: TGTGCCTGGAGTGCCGGTGGGGCCTTCCTCCTAAATTCACCCCTCCACTTT. The whole variable domain, filled in from reference TRBV30 and TRBJ1-6, reads SQTIHQWPATLVQPVGSPLSLECTVEGTSNPNLYWYRQAAGRGLQLLFYSVGIGQISSEVPQNLSASRPQDRQFILSSKKLLLSDSGFYLCAWSAGGAFLLNSPLHFGNGTRLTVT.

The rearrangement uses TRBV19 and TRBJ1-4, with D possibly TRBD1 on 6 matching bases. V was pared by 7 bases and J by 13 bases, with 22 bases between. This CDR3 is 14 amino acids long. CDR1 is LNHDA and CDR2 is SQIVND in the germline V gene (reference sequence). This chain's CDR3 is CASTPLEGQPALFF. In DNA, the CDR3 is TGTGCCAGTACTCCCTTGGAAGGACAGCCAGCACTGTTTTTT. Together with reference TRBV19 and TRBJ1-4, the CDR3 gives the full variable domain: DGGITQSPKYLFRKEGQNVTLSCEQNLNHDAMYWYRQDPGQGLRLIYYSQIVNDFQKGDIAEGYSVSREKKESFPLTVTSAQKNPTAFYLCASTPLEGQPALFFGSGTQLSVL.

The J gene is TRBJ2-3, the V gene TRBV5-1, with D maybe TRBD2 (5 bases). This CDR3 has 15 amino acids. The germline gives CDR1 SGHRS, CDR2 YFSETQ. V lost 0 bases to trimming and J lost 3 bases, with 11 bases between them. As DNA, the CDR3 is TGCGCCAGCAGCTTGGTGGTAGGACTTACAGATACGCAGTATTTT. Translation: CASSLVVGLTDTQYF.

The rearrangement joins TRBV5-6 to TRBJ1-1; the D is unclear. Between the trimmed V and J ends, which lost 2 bases and 5 bases, there was a span of 4 bases. The CDR3 covers 11 residues. In germline, CDR1 is SGHDT, CDR2 YYEEEE. CDR3: CASSFETEAFF. Here the CDR3 DNA reads TGTGCCAGCAGCTTCGAAACTGAAGCTTTCTTT.

The chain links TRBV5-1 to TRBJ1-2; no definite D call. Trimming pared 2 bases from V and 2 bases from J, leaving 16 bases between. This CDR3 is 16 amino acids long. CDR1 SGHRS and CDR2 YFSETQ come from the germline V gene. The CDR3 loop reads CASSFGHGQANYGYTF. DNA of the CDR3: TGCGCCAGCAGCTTCGGGCATGGGCAGGCGAACTATGGCTACACCTTC.

This clone was observed once. The chain employs TRBV11-3 and TRBJ1-1, with D possibly matching TRBD1 (6 bases). CDR1 is SGHNT, CDR2 YENEEA, per germline. V dropped 3 bases and J dropped 6 bases, with 11 bases sitting between them. CDR3 size: 13 residues. CDR3 nucleotide sequence: TGTGCCAGCAGCTTGGAGGGACATTCTGAAGCTTTCTTT. Its protein product is CASSLEGHSEAFF.

V is TRBV9 and J is TRBJ2-5; TRBD1 matches at 10 bases. Unmatched junction bases numbered 7, after V lost 4 bases and J lost 4 bases. The CDR3 covers 15 residues. Germline loops: CDR1 SGDLS, CDR2 YYNGEE. DNA for the CDR3: TGTGCCAGCAGCTTCGGACAGGGGGAAGCAGAGACCCAGTACTTC. Translating gives CASSFGQGEAETQYF.

This clone was seen once. The chain combines TRBV5-6 with TRBJ2-1; 12 nucleotides line up with TRBD2. Germline CDR1 SGHDT, CDR2 YYEEEE. The CDR3 is made up of 16 amino acids. J lost 4 bases, V lost 1 base, and 3 bases had no gene match. The CDR3 DNA is TGTGCCAGCAGCTTGCAAGGACTAGCGGGATACAATGAGCAGTTCTTC. Its translation: CASSLQGLAGYNEQFF.

The V call is TRBV10-3, the J call TRBJ2-7; D gene ambiguous. V was pared by 6 bases and J by 2 bases, with 14 bases between. The V gene's germline CDR1 is ENHRY and CDR2 SYGVKD. The CDR3 spans 14 residues. CDR3 amino acids: CAIRLTDGPYEQYF. CDR3 nucleotides: TGTGCCATCAGGCTGACGGACGGCCCCTACGAGCAGTACTTC.

This clone appeared a single time. V usage is TRBV7-3 and J usage is TRBJ2-5, with D possibly being TRBD2 (7 bases). The CDR3 has 16 residues. The V end was cut by 4 bases, the J end by 5 bases, with 20 bases between. Germline CDR1 SGHTA, CDR2 FQGTGA. The CDR3 coding sequence is TGTGCCAGCAGCTCCTCTTATGGGGGGGGCCGTGAGACCCAGTACTTC. It yields the protein CASSSSYGGGRETQYF.

The V gene is TRBV14, the J gene TRBJ1-1, with D possibly matching TRBD1 (6 bases). With 1 base removed from V and 11 bases from J, the gap between germline ends came to 14 bases. The CDR3 is 13 residues long. Germline CDR1 and CDR2: SGHDN and FVKESK. CDR3: CASSQVGGLEAFF. As DNA, the CDR3 is TGTGCCAGCAGCCAAGTCGGGGGGCTTGAGGCTTTCTTT.

The chain couples TRBV9 to TRBJ1-1; D possibly corresponds to TRBD1 (5 bases). Germline V gives CDR1 SGDLS, CDR2 YYNGEE. The ends were cut back, 3 bases at V and 4 bases at J, with 13 bases in the middle. The length of the CDR3 is 14 residues. The CDR3: CASSAGGGSTEAFF. For the CDR3, the DNA is TGTGCCAGCAGCGCTGGGGGGGGTAGCACTGAAGCTTTCTTT.

The chain couples TRBV9 to TRBJ2-7; 7 bases line up with TRBD1. Per the germline V gene, CDR1 is SGDLS and CDR2 is YYNGEE. The CDR3 has 14 residues. The junction had 7 bases not matched to a gene; V was cut back by 5 bases and J by 2 bases. The CDR3 spells CASSRRDSTYEQYF. CDR3 nucleotide sequence: TGTGCCAGCAGTCGCCGGGACAGTACCTACGAGCAGTACTTC.

The rearrangement uses TRBV12-3 or TRBV12-4 and TRBJ1-6; 8 nucleotides agree with TRBD1. Trimming removed 3 bases from V and 10 bases from J; junction bases left unmatched: 2. CDR3 size: 13 residues. CDR3 DNA: TGTGCCAGCAGTTTGACAGGGGAGTCACCCCTCCACTTT. As protein: CASSLTGESPLHF.

The V and J genes are TRBV15 and TRBJ1-2; TRBD1 matches 7 bases. Germline values: CDR1 LNHNV, CDR2 YYDKDF (reference sequence). Trimming removed 0 bases from V and 6 bases from J; junction bases left unmatched: 1. CDR3 length equals 13 residues. CDR3 in DNA: TGTGCCACCAGCAGAGATGACAGGGATGGCTACACCTTC. It is translated as CATSRDDRDGYTF.

This rearrangement joins TRBV12-3 or TRBV12-4 to TRBJ1-6; D is undetermined. The CDR3 is made up of 12 amino acids. The V gene lost 6 bases and the J gene lost 14 bases, with 14 bases spanning the gap. The CDR3 DNA reads as TGTGCCAGCAGGGGGTCGGCTGTATCCCTCCACTTT. It yields the protein CASRGSAVSLHF.

The chain uses TRBV3-1 (or the pseudogene TRBV3-2) and TRBJ1-1; D possibly corresponds to TRBD1 (5 bases). This CDR3 spans 16 amino acids. Between the trimmed V and J ends, which lost 5 bases and 1 base, there was a span of 17 bases. CDR1 and CDR2 (germline): LGHDT, YNNKEL (reference sequence). The CDR3 DNA follows: TGTGCCAGCAGCTCCCGGGACGTATATCAGAACACTGAAGCTTTCTTT. It codes for CASSSRDVYQNTEAFF.

V is TRBV6-7 and J is TRBJ1-6, with D possibly TRBD1 on 6 matching bases. TRBV6-7 is an ORF, and what it does is uncertain. V was pared by 0 bases and J by 0 bases, with 15 bases between. This CDR3 is 19 amino acids long. CDR3 sequence reads: CASSYSRGLQSSYNSPLHF. CDR3 bases: TGTGCCAGCAGTTACTCACGGGGGCTCCAGAGCTCCTATAATTCACCCCTCCACTTT.

CDR3: CATSRDLAGGGDEQFF. For the CDR3, the DNA is TGTGCCACCAGCAGAGATCTGGCAGGGGGCGGGGATGAGCAGTTCTTC. V is TRBV15 and J is TRBJ2-1; TRBD1 agrees at 8 bases. Germline values: CDR1 LNHNV, CDR2 YYDKDF (reference sequence). This CDR3 is 16 amino acids long. With 0 bases clipped from V and 8 bases from J, the junction kept 9 bases outside the gene matches.